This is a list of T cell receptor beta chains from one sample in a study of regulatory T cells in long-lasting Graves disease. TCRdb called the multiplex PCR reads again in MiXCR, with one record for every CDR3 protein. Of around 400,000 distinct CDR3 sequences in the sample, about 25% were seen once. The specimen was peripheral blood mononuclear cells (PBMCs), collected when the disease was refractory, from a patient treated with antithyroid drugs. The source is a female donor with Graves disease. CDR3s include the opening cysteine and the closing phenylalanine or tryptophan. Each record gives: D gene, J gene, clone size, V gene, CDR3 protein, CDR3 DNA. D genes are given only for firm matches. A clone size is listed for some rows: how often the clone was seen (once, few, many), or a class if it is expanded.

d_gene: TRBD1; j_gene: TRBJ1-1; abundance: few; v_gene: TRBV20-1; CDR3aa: CSAHRGNTEAFF; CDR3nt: TGCAGTGCCCACAGGGGGAACACTGAAGCTTTCTTT
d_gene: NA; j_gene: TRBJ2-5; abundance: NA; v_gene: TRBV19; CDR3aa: CASSIGQRETQYF; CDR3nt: TGTGCCAGTAGTATCGGGCAGAGAGAGACCCAGTACTTC
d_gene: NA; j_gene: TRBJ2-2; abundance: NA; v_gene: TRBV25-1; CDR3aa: CASSSSSAVNTGELFF; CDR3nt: TGTGCCAGCAGTAGTTCCTCGGCTGTAAACACCGGGGAGCTGTTTTTT
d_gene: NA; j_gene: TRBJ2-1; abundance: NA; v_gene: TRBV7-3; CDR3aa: CASSPQGRSTYNEQFF; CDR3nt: TGTGCCAGCAGCCCGCAGGGACGGTCGACCTACAATGAGCAGTTCTTC
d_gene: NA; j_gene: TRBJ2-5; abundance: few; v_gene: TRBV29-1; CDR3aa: CSVGVAETQYF; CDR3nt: TGCAGCGTTGGGGTAGCGGAGACCCAGTACTTC
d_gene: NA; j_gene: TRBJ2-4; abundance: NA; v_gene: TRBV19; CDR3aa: CASSGGSLAKNIQYF; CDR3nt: TGTGCCAGTAGTGGGGGTTCTTTAGCCAAAAACATTCAGTACTTC
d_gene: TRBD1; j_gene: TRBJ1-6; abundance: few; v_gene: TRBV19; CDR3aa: CASSIDPGQARSAPPHF; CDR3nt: TGTGCCAGTAGTATAGATCCAGGACAGGCCCGGAGCGCACCCCCCCACTTT
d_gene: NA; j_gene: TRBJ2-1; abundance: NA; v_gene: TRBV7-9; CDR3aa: CASSLRGANNEQFF; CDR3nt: TGTGCCAGCTCCCTGCGCGGGGCTAACAATGAGCAGTTCTTC
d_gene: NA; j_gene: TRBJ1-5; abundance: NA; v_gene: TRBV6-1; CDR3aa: CTSSARTVSNQPQHF; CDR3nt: TGTACCAGCAGTGCACGGACAGTAAGCAATCAGCCCCAGCATTTT
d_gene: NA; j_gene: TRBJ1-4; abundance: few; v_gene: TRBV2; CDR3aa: CASARSTTGYEKLFF; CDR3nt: TGTGCCAGCGCCCGTTCCACAACAGGGTATGAAAAACTGTTTTTT
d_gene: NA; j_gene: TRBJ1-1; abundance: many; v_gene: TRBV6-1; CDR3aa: CASRLLTEAFF; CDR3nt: TGTGCCAGCAGGCTACTCACTGAAGCTTTCTTT
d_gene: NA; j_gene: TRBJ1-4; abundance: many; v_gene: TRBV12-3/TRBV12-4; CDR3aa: CASTPQAVAEKLFF; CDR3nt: TGTGCCAGCACCCCCCAGGCAGTCGCCGAAAAACTGTTTTTT
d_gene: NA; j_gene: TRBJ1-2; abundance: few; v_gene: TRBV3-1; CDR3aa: CASSQDQGMSNGYTF; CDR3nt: TGTGCCAGCAGCCAAGATCAGGGGATGTCCAATGGCTACACCTTC
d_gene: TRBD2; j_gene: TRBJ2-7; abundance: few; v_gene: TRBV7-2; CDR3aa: CASLHSGKSYEQYF; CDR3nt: TGTGCCAGCCTGCACAGCGGGAAGTCCTACGAGCAGTACTTC
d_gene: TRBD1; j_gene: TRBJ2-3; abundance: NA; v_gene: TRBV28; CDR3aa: CASSLGTGGRMGTDTQYF; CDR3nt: TGTGCCAGCAGTTTGGGGACAGGGGGCCGGATGGGCACAGATACGCAGTATTTT
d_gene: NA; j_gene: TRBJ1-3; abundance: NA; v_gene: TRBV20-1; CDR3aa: CSATPGGPGNTIYF; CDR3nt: TGCAGTGCTACCCCCGGGGGGCCGGGGAACACCATATATTTT